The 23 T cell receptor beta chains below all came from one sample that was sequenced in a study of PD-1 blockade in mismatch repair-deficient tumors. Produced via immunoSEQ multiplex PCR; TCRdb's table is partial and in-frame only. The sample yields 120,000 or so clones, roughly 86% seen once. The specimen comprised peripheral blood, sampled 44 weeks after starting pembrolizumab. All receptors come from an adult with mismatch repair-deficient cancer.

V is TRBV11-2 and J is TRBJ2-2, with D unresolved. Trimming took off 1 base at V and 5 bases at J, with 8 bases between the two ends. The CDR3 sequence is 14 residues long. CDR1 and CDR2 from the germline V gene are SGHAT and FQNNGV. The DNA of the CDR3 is TGTGCCAGCAGCTTAGCCCAAGGGACCGGGGAGCTGTTTTTT. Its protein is CASSLAQGTGELFF.

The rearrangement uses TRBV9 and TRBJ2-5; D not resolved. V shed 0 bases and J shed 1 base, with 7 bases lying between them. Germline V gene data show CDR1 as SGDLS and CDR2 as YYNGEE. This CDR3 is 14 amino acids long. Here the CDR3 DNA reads TGTGCCAGCAGCGTAGACAGCCTCCAAGAGACCCAGTACTTC. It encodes CASSVDSLQETQYF.

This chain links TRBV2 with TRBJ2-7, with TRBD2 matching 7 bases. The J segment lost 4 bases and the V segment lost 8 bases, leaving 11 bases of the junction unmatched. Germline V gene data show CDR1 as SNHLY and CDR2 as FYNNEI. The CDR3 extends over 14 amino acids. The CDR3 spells CASRRALAGYEQYF. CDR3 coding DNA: TGTGCCAGCCGGAGGGCCTTAGCGGGTTACGAGCAGTACTTC.

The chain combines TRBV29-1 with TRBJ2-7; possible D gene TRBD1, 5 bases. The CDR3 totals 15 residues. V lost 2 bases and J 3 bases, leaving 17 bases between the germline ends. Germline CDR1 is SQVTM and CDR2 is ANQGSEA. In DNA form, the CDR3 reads TGCAGCGTTGAACAGGCAGGGATCTCTAACTACGAGCAGTACTTC. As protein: CSVEQAGISNYEQYF.

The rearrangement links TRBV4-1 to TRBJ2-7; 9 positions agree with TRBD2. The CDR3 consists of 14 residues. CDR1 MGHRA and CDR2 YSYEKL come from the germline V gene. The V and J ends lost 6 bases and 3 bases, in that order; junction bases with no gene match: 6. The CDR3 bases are TGCGCCAGCAGGCCAGGGACTAGCAGCTACGAGCAGTACTTC. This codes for CASRPGTSSYEQYF.

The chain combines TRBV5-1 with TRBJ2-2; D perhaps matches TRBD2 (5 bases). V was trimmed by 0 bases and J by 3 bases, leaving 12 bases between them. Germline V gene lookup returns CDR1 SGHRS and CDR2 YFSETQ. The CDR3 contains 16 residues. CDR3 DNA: TGCGCCAGCAGCTTGGATCGGGGTCCTTACACCGGGGAGCTGTTTTTT. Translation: CASSLDRGPYTGELFF.

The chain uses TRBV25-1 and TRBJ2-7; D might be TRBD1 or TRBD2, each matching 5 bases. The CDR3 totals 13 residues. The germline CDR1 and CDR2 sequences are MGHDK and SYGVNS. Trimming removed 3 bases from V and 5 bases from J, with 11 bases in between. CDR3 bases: TGTGCCAGCAGTGAGGGGACCTTCGACGAGCAGTACTTC. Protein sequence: CASSEGTFDEQYF.

The CDR3 nucleotides are TGTGCCAGCAGAAACTCCGGGGGGCTGGTCGACGAGCAGTACTTC. Encoded protein: CASRNSGGLVDEQYF. The chain combines TRBV6-6 with TRBJ2-7, with D possibly matching TRBD2 (7 bases). The CDR3 consists of 15 residues. V dropped 6 bases and J dropped 5 bases, with 20 bases sitting between them. Germline CDR1 and CDR2: MNHNY and SVGAGI (reference sequence).

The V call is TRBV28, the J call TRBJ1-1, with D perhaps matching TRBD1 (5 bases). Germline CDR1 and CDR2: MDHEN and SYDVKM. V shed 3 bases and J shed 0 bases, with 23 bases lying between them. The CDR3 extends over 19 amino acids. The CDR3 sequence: CASSFPPSQAVGVNTEAFF. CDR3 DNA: TGTGCCAGCAGTTTCCCTCCTAGCCAGGCCGTAGGGGTGAACACTGAAGCTTTCTTT.

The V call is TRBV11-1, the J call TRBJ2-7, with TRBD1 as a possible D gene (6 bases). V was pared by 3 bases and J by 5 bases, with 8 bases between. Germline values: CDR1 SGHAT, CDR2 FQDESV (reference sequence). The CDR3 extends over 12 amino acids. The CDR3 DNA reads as TGTGCCAGCAGCTTCAGGACAGACGAGCAGTACTTC. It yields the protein CASSFRTDEQYF.

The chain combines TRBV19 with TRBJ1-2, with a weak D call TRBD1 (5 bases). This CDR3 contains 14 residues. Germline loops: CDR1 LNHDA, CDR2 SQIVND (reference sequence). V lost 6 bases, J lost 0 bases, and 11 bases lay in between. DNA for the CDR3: TGTGCCAGTAGCCCAGGGACCACTAACTATGGCTACACCTTC. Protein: CASSPGTTNYGYTF.

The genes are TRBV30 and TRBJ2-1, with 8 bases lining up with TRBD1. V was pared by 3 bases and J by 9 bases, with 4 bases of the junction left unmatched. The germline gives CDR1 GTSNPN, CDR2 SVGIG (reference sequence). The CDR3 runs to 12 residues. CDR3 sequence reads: CAWSLQGGEQFF. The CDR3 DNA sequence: TGTGCCTGGAGCCTACAGGGGGGTGAGCAGTTCTTC.

CDR3 bases: TGTGCCAGCAGCCGGGAAGACGGGAATCAGCCCCAGCATTTT. Its translation: CASSREDGNQPQHF. The chain uses TRBV5-6 and TRBJ1-5; D remains ambiguous. Trimming cost V 4 bases and J 4 bases, with 12 bases left between them. The CDR3 covers 14 residues. Germline V gene data show CDR1 as SGHDT and CDR2 as YYEEEE.

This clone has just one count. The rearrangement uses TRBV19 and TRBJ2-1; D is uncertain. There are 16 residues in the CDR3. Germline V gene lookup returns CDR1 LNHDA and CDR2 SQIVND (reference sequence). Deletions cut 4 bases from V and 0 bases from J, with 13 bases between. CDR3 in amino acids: CASSTLHSGSYNEQFF. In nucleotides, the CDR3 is TGTGCCAGTAGTACTCTTCATTCCGGCTCCTACAATGAGCAGTTCTTC.

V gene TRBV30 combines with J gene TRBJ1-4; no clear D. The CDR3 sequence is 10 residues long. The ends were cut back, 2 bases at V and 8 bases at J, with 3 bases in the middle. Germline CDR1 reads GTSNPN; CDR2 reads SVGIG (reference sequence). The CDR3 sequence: CAWSREKLFF. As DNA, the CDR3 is TGTGCCTGGAGTCGGGAAAAACTGTTTTTT.

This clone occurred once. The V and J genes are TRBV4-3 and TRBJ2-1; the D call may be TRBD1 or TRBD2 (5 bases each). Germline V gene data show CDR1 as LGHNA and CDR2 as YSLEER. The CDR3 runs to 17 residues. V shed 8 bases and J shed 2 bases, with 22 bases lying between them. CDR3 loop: CASGPHLIRGAYNEQFF. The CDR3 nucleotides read TGCGCCAGCGGACCTCATTTGATTCGGGGCGCCTACAATGAGCAGTTCTTC.

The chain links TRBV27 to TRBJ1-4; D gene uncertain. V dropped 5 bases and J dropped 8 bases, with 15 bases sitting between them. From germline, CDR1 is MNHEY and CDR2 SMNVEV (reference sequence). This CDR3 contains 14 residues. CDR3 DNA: TGTGCCAGCAGTCGGGGAGCAGATCCGGAAAAACTGTTTTTT. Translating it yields CASSRGADPEKLFF. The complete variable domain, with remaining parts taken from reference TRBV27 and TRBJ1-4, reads EAQVTQNPRYLITVTGKKLTVTCSQNMNHEYMSWYRQDPGLGLRQIYYSMNVEVTDKGDVPEGYKVSRKEKRNFPLILESPSPNQTSLYFCASSRGADPEKLFFGSGTQLSVL.

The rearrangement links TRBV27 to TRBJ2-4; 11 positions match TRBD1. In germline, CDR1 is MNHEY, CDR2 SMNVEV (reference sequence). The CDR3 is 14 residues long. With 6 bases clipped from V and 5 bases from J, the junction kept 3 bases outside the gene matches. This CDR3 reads CASSWTGGQNIQYF. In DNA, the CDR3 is TGTGCCAGCAGCTGGACAGGGGGCCAAAACATTCAGTACTTC.

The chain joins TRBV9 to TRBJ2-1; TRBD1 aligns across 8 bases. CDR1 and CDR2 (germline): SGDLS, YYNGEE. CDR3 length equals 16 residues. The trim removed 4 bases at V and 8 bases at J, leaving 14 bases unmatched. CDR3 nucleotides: TGTGCCAGCAGCCTTGAACAGGGGGGCTTTTTGTATGAGCAGTTCTTC. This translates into CASSLEQGGFLYEQFF.

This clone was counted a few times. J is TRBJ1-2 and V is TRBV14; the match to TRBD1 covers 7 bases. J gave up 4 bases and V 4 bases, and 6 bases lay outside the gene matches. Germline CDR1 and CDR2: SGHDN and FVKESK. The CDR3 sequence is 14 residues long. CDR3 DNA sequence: TGTGCCAGCAGCCCTTACGGGACAGTCTATGGCTACACCTTC. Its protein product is CASSPYGTVYGYTF.

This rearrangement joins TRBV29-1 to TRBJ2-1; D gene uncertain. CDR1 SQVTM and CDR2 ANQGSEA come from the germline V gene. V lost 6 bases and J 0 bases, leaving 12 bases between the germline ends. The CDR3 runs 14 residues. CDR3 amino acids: CSVQEGFSYNEQFF. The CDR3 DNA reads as TGCAGCGTACAAGAAGGTTTCTCCTACAATGAGCAGTTCTTC.

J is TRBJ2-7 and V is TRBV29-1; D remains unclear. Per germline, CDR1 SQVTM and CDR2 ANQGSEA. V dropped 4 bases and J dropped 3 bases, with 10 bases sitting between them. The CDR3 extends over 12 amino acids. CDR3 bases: TGCAGCGTTGTTGGCAGGAGCTACGAGCAGTACTTC. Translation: CSVVGRSYEQYF.

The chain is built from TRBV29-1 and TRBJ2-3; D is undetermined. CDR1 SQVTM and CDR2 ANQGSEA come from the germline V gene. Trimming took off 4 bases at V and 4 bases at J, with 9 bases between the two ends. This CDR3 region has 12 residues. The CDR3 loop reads CSVGPGADTQYF. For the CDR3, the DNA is TGCAGCGTTGGCCCTGGCGCAGATACGCAGTATTTT.